Below, one TCR beta chain is given with its context. No cognate antigen has been identified for it. There are no base qualities to consult, and no much larger clone falls within one base. The data originate from a study of T cell responses to AZD1222 COVID-19 vaccine (dated by TCRdb to about 2021). About the full investigation: TCR sequencing was performed for about 250 trial participants, of whom roughly 200 were given two doses of AZD1222 and some 26 were given two doses of MenACWY control vaccine. Trial participants were enrolled into age subgroups of 18-55, 56-69 and 70-plus years, which contained about 150, 27 and 61 TCR-sequenced participants, respectively.

The CDR3 regions of human TCRbeta chains were subjected to immunosequencing. Per the original workflow: Repertoire TCRs were checked for matches against a reference library of SARS-CoV-2-specific TCRs that had been generated using the MIRA antigen-specificity platform. Breadth was defined as the fraction of unique TCRs that were SARS-CoV-2-associated, and depth was defined as the fraction of total T cells that were SARS-CoV-2-associated. Using the MIRA data, each spike-specific TCR was assigned both to the spike region to which the TCR was reactive and to a CD4 or CD8 class. Log10-transformed breadth and depth values were compared by one-way ANOVA with Sidak's multiple comparisons tests. TCRdb obtained this table from immuneACCESS and retained in-frame rearrangements with V and J assigned. These tables miss some clones; where compared with another copy, unresolved V genes account for less than half of the shortfall, and the remainder is unexplained. That table gives V, J and clone size, and the DNA gave D and trimming. This sample is represented by around 190,000 clones; roughly 90% of them were singletons. Clones ranked in the top ten supply over 1.5% of the sample.

Sample time point, as interpreted from the label and publication: about 28 days (+/-7) after the second vaccine dose. AZD1222 recipients whose second dose came at about 4 weeks and those whose second dose came at about 12 weeks were combined into one group, since spike-specific TCR depth and breadth did not differ between the two schedules. Vaccinee samples were obtained from the UK trials COV001 and COV002, which included a single-blind randomized controlled phase 2/3 trial of AZD1222 (ChAdOx1 nCoV-19) in healthy adults. For TCRbeta chain sequencing, PBMC samples were collected from trial participants at day 0 and at day 28 after the second dose. From a lookup of the germline V gene (reference sequence), CDR1 and CDR2 are MNHEY and SMNVEV. Counted from cysteine to phenylalanine, this CDR3 has 16 amino acids. Only CDR3 DNA remains: 48 bases, in frame from the first base. V loses 5 bases at its end and J loses 5 bases; junction bases beyond the gene matches: 9.

What the research found in general, with its limitations: Conclusions about previously exposed vaccinees are limited because only six or seven AZD1222 recipients were SARS-CoV-2 seropositive at baseline. After two AZD1222 doses, both the breadth and the depth of spike-specific TCRs were significantly higher than at day 0 and than in MenACWY recipients. No day 14 peak-response samples were available, so repertoires were characterized only after the peak T cell response. The vaccine-associated CD4 TCRs covered the entire spike protein, and the dominant responses fell in regions 160-218 and 743-854. In the small 56-69-year group, the increase in depth fell short of significance, most likely because of low power. Epitopes outside the regions mutated in the B.1.351 and B.1.1.7 variants were reportedly recognized by nearly half of the unique spike-specific TCRs. Most participants were white British and females outnumbered males, and the authors suggested that clonal diversity may have been underestimated.

This chain is built from TRBV27 and TRBJ1-1, with 12 central nucleotides matching TRBD1. The source material was peripheral blood, sampled 28 days after the second AZD1222 dose. The TCR was taken from an adult who received the AZD1222 COVID-19 vaccine. The DNA sequence is given as TGTGCCAGCAGTGAGGGGACAGGGGGCGGGTGGACTGAAGCTTTCTTT. Its translation reads: CASSEGTGGGWTEAFF.